This T cell receptor beta chain was observed in a study of a mutant IDH1 vaccine in newly diagnosed glioma. For the study at large: There were roughly 62% males and about 38% females among treated patients, whose mean age was about 41 years. Earlier care involved radiotherapy, temozolomide, or both, and the majority received both.

Sequenced by immunoSEQ multiplex PCR; TCRdb stores in-frame clones only, minus some. The sample has roughly 70,000 clones, 65% to 90% seen once; the top ten hold about 3%. CDR1 is MNHNY and CDR2 is SVGAGI in the germline V gene (reference sequence). V was pared by 2 bases and J by 4 bases, with 8 bases between. This CDR3 contains 14 residues. Of note for this clone: The antigen is undetermined.

Study-wide points: Pseudoprogression showed no apparent link to changes in top peripheral T cell clonotypes.

As for time point: baseline, week 1 (first vaccination visit). Indicated treatment: pre-vaccination baseline after standard-of-care therapy. Each donor presented with a new WHO grade 3 or 4 astrocytoma that tested IDH1-mutant and showed ATRX loss. This sequence was found in a man aged 30 to 39 with glioma. The specimen was PBMCs, collected from a glioma patient treated with radiotherapy, temozolomide or both. The chain links TRBV6-6 to TRBJ1-4; no reliable D call. The CDR3 sequence is CASSYTGFNEKLFF. As DNA, the CDR3 is TGTGCCAGCAGTTACACGGGGTTTAATGAAAAACTGTTTTTT.